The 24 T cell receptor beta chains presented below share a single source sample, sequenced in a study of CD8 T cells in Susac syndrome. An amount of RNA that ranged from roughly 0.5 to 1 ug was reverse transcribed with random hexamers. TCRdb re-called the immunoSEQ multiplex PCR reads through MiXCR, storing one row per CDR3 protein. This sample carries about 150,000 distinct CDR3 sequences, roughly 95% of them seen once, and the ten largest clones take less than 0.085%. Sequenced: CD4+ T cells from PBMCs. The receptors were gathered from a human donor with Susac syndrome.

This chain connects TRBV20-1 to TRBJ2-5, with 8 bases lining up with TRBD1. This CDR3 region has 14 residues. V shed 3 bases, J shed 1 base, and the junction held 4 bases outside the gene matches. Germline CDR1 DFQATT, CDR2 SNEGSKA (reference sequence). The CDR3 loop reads CSASRDRPQETQYF. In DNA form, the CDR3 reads TGCAGTGCTAGCCGGGACAGGCCCCAAGAGACCCAGTACTTC.

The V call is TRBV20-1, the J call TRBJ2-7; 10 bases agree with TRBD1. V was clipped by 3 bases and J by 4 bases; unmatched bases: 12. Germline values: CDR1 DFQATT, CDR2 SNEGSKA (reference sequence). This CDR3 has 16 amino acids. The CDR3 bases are TGCAGTGCTAGGGGGTCCGGGACAGGGGTATCGTACGAGCAGTACTTC. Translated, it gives CSARGSGTGVSYEQYF.

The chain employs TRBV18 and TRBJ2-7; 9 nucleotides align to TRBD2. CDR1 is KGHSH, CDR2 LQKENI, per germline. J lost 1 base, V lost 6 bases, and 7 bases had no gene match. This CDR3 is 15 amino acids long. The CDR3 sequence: CASSSGLASSYEQYF. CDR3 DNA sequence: TGTGCCAGCTCCTCCGGACTAGCGTCATCCTACGAGCAGTACTTC.

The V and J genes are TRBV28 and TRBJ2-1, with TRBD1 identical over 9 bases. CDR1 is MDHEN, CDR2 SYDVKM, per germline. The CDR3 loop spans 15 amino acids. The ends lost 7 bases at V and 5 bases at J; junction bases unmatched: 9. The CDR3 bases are TGTGCCAGCAACCACCCGGGACAGGGTAACAATGAGCAGTTCTTC. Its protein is CASNHPGQGNNEQFF.

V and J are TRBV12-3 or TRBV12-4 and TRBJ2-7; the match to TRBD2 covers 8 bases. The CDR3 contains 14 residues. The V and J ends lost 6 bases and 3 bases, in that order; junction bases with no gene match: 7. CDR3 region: CASRRGLDSYEQYF. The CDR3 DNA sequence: TGTGCCAGCAGACGGGGACTAGATAGCTACGAGCAGTACTTC.

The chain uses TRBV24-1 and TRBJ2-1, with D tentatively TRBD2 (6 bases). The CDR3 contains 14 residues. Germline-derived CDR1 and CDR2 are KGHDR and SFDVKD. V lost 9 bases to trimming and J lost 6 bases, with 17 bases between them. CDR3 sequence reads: CATGGTPITNEQFF. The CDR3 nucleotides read TGTGCCACCGGGGGGACTCCGATAACCAATGAGCAGTTCTTC.

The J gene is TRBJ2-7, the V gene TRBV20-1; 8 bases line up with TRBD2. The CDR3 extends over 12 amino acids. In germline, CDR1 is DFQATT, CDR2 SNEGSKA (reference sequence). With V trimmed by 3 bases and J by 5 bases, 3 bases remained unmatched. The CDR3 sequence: CSASGRGNEQYF. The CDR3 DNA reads TGCAGTGCTAGCGGGAGGGGAAACGAGCAGTACTTC.

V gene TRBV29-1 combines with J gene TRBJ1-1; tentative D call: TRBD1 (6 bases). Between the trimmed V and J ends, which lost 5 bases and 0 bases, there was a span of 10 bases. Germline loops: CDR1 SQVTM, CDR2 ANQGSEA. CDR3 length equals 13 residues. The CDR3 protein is CSVSGGMNTEAFF. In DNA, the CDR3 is TGCAGCGTTTCCGGGGGCATGAACACTGAAGCTTTCTTT.

The CDR3 spells CAGGQGAITGELFF. In DNA, the CDR3 is TGTGCCGGAGGACAGGGGGCCATCACCGGGGAGCTGTTTTTT. J is TRBJ2-2 and V is TRBV2; TRBD1 matches at 11 bases. This CDR3 has 14 residues. The ends lost 11 bases at V and 4 bases at J; junction bases unmatched: 6. Germline V CDR1 and CDR2: SNHLY, FYNNEI.

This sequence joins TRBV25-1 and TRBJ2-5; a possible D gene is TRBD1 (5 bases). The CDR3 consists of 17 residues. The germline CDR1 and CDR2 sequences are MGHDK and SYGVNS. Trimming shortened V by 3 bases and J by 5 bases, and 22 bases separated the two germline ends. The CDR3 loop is CASSDSPNVQARETQYF. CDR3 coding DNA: TGTGCCAGCAGTGATTCCCCCAATGTACAGGCCAGGGAGACCCAGTACTTC.

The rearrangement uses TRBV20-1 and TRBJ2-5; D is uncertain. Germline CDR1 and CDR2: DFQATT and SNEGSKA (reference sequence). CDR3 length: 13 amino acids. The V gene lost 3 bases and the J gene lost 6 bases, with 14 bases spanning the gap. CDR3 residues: CSARVGIGQTQYF. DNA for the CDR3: TGCAGTGCTAGGGTTGGGATAGGTCAGACCCAGTACTTC.

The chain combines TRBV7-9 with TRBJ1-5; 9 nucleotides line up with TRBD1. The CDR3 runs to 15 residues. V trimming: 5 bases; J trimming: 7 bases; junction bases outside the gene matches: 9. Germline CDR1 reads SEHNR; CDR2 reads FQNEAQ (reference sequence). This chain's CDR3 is CASSPGTGTGQPQHF. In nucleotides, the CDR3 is TGTGCCAGCAGCCCGGGGACAGGGACGGGGCAGCCCCAGCATTTT.

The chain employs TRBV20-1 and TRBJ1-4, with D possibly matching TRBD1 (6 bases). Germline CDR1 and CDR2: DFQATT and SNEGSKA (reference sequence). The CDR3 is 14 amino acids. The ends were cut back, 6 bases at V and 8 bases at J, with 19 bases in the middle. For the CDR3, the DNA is TGCAGTGCGACCGGTGGGGGCGCGGGGGAAAAACTGTTTTTT. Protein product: CSATGGGAGEKLFF.

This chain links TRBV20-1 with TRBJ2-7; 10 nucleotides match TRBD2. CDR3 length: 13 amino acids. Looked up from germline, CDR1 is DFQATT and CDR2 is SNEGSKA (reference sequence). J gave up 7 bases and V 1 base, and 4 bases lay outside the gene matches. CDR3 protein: CSARVLLAGEQYF. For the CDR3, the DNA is TGCAGTGCTAGAGTGTTACTAGCGGGGGAGCAGTACTTC.

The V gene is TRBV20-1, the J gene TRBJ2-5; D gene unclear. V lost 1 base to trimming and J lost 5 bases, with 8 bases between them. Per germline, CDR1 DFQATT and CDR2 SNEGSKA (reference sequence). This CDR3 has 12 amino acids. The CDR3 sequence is CSARGALETQYF. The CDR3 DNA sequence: TGCAGTGCTAGAGGAGCCTTGGAGACCCAGTACTTC.

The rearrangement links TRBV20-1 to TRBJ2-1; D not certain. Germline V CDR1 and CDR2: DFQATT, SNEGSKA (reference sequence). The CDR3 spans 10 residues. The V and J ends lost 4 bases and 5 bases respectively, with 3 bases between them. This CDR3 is CSATDNEQFF. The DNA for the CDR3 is TGCAGTGCTACGGACAATGAGCAGTTCTTC.

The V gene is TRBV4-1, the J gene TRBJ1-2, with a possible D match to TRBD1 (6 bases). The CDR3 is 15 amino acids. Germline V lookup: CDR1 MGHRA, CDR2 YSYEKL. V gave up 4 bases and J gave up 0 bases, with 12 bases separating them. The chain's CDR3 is CASSLQGGPNYGYTF. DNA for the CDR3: TGCGCCAGCAGCCTCCAAGGGGGGCCTAACTATGGCTACACCTTC.

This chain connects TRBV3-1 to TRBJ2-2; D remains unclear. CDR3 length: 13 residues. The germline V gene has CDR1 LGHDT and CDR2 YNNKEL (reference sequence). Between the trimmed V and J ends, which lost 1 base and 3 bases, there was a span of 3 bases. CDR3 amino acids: CASSQVYTGELFF. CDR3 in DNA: TGTGCCAGCAGCCAAGTGTACACCGGGGAGCTGTTTTTT.

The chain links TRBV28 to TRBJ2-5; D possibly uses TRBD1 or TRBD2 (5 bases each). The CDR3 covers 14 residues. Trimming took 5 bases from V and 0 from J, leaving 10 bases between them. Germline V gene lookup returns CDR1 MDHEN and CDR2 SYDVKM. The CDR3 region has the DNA TGTGCCAGCAGTAAGGGACGGAACCAAGAGACCCAGTACTTC. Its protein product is CASSKGRNQETQYF. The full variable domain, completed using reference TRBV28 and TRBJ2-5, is DVKVTQSSRYLVKRTGEKVFLECVQDMDHENMFWYRQDPGLGLRLIYFSYDVKMKEKGDIPEGYSVSREKKERFSLILESASTNQTSMYLCASSKGRNQETQYFGPGTRLLVL.

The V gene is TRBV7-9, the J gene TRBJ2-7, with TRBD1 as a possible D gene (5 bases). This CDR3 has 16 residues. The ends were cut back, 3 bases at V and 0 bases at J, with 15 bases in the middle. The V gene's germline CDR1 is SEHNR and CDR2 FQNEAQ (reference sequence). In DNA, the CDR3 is TGTGCCAGCAGCTTCAGTTTAGGGGCCCACTCCTACGAGCAGTACTTC. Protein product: CASSFSLGAHSYEQYF.

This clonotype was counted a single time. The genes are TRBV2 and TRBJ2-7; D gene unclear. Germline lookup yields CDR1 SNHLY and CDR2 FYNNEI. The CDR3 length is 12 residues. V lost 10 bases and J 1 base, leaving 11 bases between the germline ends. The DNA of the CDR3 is TGTGCCACATCCCAGGATTCCTACGAGCAGTACTTC. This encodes CATSQDSYEQYF.

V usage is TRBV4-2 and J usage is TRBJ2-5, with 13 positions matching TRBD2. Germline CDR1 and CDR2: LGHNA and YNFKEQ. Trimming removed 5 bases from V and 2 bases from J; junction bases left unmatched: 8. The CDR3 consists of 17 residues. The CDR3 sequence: CASSKRLAGGGQETQYF. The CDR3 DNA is TGTGCCAGCAGCAAGCGACTAGCGGGAGGCGGTCAAGAGACCCAGTACTTC.

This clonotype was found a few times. This CDR3 reads CASSPQGANTGELFF. CDR3 in DNA: TGTGCCAGCAGTCCTCAGGGGGCGAACACCGGGGAGCTGTTTTTT. The chain has TRBV12-3 or TRBV12-4 and TRBJ2-2, with 7 bases fitting TRBD1. After removal of 5 bases from V and 0 bases from J, the junction contained 3 bases not matched to a gene. The CDR3 has 15 residues.

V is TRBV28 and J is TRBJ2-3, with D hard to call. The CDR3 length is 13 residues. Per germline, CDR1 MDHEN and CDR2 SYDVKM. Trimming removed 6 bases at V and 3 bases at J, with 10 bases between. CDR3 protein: CASSPHQTDTQYF. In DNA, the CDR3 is TGTGCCAGCAGCCCCCACCAGACAGATACGCAGTATTTT.